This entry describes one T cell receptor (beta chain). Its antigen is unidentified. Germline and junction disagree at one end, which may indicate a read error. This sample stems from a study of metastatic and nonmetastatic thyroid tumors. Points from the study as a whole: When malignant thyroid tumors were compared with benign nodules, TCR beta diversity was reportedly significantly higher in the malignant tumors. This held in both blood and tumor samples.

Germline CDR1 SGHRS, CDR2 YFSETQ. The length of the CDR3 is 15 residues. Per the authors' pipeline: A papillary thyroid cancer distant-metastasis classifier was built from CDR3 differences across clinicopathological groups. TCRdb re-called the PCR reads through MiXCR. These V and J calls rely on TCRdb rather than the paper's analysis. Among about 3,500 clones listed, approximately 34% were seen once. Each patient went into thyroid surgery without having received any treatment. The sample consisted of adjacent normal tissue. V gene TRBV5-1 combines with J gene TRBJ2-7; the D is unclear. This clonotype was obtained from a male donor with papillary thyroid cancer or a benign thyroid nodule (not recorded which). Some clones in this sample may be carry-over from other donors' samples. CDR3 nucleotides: TGCGCCAGAAGCTTGGGGTCAGGCATCTCCTACGAGCAGTACTTC. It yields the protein CARSLGSGISYEQYF.